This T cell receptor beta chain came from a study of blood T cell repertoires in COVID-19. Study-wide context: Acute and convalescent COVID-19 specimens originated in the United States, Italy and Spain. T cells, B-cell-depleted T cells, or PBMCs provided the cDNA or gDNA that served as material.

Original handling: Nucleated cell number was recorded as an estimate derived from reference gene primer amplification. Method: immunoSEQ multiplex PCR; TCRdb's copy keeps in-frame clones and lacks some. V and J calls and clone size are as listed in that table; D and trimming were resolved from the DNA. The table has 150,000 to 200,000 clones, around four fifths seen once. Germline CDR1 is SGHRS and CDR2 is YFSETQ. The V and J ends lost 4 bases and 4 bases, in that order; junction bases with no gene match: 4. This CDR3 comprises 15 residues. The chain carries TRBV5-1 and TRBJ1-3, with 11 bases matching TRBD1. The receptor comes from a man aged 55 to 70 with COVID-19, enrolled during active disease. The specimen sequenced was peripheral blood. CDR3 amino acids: CASSLRTGGGNTIYF. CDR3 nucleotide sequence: TGCGCCAGCAGCCTAAGGACAGGGGGCGGAAACACCATATATTTT.